Listed below are T cell receptor beta chains from one sample, sequenced in a study of T cells expressing NK-cell markers. TCRdb re-called the 5' RACE reads; one entry per CDR3 protein, DNA not given. The listing contains approximately 110,000 distinct CDR3 sequences. Sequences were obtained from blood T cells: a sorted CD56 or NKG2C T cell subset, CD4+ or CD8+ T cells, or bulk PBMC T cells (not recorded which). The receptors originated from a woman between 18 and 70 years old in good health. Each CDR3 is given with its conserved first and last residue. Each record gives: J gene, V gene, CDR3 protein.

TRBJ2-3,TRBV12-3/TRBV12-4,CASDRGAGGDTQYF
TRBJ2-2,TRBV25-1,CASQNTGELFF
TRBJ2-1,TRBV20-1,CSASPLGAGLLEQFF
TRBJ2-1,TRBV19,CASTQGGSDNEQFF
TRBJ2-5,TRBV29-1,CSSDRGSQETQYF
TRBJ2-1,TRBV12-3/TRBV12-4,CASTQYNYNEQFF
TRBJ1-4,TRBV5-6,CASSFYWTGKLFF
TRBJ1-1,TRBV2,CASSGPTGGNTEAFF
TRBJ2-1,TRBV4-1,CASRVAGGAEQFF
TRBJ1-4,TRBV6-5,CASSYGGWHEKLFF
TRBJ2-1,TRBV6-2/TRBV6-3,CASSYPAGVRYNEQFF
TRBJ2-7,TRBV27,CASGGWGYEQYF
TRBJ2-7,TRBV28,CASSLGEDYEQYF
TRBJ2-6,TRBV11-2,CASTPTVGVLTF